The source of this TCR beta chain is a study of T cell repertoires in cytomegalovirus infection. Germline assignment: CDR1 MNHEY and CDR2 SVGEGT. Trimming left V 7 bases short and J 4 bases short, with 7 bases between. The CDR3 sequence is 11 residues long. As to this clonotype: The antigen is unknown.

Using its own MiXCR run on the reads, TCRdb lists one record per CDR3 protein. The sample holds approximately 730,000 distinct CDR3 sequences, around 31% seen once. Study conclusions and caveats: Identification of carriers of CMV plus the relevant HLA was performed using cumulative public TCR beta family frequency. The response measured ex vivo was dominated by TCR beta clonotypes (HLA-C-restricted and CMV-specific).

The chain carries TRBV6-2 or TRBV6-3 and TRBJ1-1, with no clear D. The sample in question was cultured PBMCs, obtained from culture after CMV antigen stimulation. The receptor's source is a human donor in good health (CMV status not recorded). Some clones in this sample may be carry-over from other donors' samples. The CDR3 DNA reads as TGTGCCAGCACGGGGAGCACTGAAGCTTTCTTT. Translated: CASTGSTEAFF.